This T cell receptor (beta chain) is from a study of spatial heterogeneity in lung cancer. Study background: Fewer alpha-chain than beta-chain sequences were consistently detected. Each distinct TCR and UMI combination averaged more than ten appearances in raw reads. Notes on the study in general: The appearance of ubiquitous expanded tumor TCRs in blood was greater at resection than follow-up.

This clonotype was observed at least ten times. Antigen unknown. From germline, CDR1 is ENHRY and CDR2 SYGVKD. The length of the CDR3 is 12 residues. Trimming cost V 1 base and J 6 bases, with 6 bases left between them. The sample's time point: sample taken at primary tumor resection. Whole RNA was taken from tumor, nontumor lung or frozen PBMC; it was then sequenced unsorted. TCRdb analysed the 5' RACE reads with MiXCR anew, one entry per CDR3 protein. The sample carries under 40,000 distinct CDR3 sequences, roughly 4.9% recorded once. This chain uses TRBV10-3 with TRBJ1-1; D not certain. Sample: PBMCs, taken at surgery. This receptor was taken from a female donor with early-stage non-small cell lung cancer. The CDR3 loop is CAISEFGSEAFF. The CDR3 DNA reads as TGTGCCATCAGTGAGTTCGGGTCTGAAGCTTTCTTT.